This entry concerns a single T cell receptor beta chain. This record belongs to a study of cytomegalovirus exposure and HLA in healthy donors. Germline V CDR1 and CDR2: SGHVS, FQNEAQ. The CDR3 has 14 amino acids. Trimming stripped 5 bases from V and 2 bases from J, with 11 bases between. The assay was immunoSEQ multiplex PCR, and TCRdb's table has in-frame clones only and misses some. The sample yields approximately 58,000 clones, over 90% seen once. The TCR comes from a man in his late teens or twenties in good health and CMV-seronegative. The chain recombines TRBV7-8 with TRBJ2-3; D may be TRBD2 (5 bases). Material: PBMCs. In nucleotides, the CDR3 is TGTGCCAGCAGCCGAAGGAGGACCACAGATACGCAGTATTTT. It specifies CASSRRRTTDTQYF.